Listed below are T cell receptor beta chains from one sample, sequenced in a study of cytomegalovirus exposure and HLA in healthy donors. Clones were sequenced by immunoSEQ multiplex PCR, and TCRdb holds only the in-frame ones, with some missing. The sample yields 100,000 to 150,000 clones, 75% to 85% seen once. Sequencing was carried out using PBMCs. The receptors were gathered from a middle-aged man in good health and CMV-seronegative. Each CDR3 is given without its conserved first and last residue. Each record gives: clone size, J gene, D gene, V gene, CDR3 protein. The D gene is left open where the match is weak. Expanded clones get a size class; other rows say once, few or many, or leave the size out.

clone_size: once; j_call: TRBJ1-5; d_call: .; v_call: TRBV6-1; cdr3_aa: ASSEGKGGKNQPQH
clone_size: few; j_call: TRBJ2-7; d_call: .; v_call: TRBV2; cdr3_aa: ASSWGGYEQY
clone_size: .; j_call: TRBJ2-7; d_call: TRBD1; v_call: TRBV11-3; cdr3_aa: ASSVGGQGVGEQY
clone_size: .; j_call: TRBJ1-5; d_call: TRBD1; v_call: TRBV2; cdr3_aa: ASSYTGGLNQPQH
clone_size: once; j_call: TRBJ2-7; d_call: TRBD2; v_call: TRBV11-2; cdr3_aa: ASSPWTSGSYEQY
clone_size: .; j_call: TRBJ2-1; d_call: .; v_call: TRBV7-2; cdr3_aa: ASSKSSYNEQF
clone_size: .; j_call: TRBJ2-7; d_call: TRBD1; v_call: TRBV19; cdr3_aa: ASSIGGTAPYEQY
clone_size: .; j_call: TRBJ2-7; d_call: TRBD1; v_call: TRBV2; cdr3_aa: ALGGQGVYEQY
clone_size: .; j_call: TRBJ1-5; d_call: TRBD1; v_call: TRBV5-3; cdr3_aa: ARSSGTELGQPQH
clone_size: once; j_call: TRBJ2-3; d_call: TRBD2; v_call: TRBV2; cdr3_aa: ASRASGSGTDTQY
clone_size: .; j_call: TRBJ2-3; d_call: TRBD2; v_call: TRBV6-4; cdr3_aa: ASSDSSGGADTQY
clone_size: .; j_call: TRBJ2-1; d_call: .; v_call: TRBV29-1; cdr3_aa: SALYNEQF
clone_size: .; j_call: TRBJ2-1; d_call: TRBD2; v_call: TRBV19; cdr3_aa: ASSTRTSGLSYNEQF
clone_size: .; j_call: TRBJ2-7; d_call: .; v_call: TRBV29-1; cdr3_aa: SVAKAYEQY
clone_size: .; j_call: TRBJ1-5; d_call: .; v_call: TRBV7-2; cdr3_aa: ASSQAGSREPQH
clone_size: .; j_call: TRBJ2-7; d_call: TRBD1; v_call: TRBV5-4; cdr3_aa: ASSLGAGTGGNYEQY
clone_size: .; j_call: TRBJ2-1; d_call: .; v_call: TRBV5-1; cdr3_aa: ASSLMDSRYNEQF
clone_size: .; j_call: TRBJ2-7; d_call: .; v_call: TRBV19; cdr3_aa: ASSSHRQGGEQY
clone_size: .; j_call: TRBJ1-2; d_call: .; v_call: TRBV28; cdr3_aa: ASSLLIEGGYGYT
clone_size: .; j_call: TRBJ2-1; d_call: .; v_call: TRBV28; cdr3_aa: ASSLAVGGEQF
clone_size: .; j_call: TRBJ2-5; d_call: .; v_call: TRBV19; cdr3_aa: ASSRSVLGETQY
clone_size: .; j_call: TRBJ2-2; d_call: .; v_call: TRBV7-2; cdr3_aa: ASSLEVRLTGELF
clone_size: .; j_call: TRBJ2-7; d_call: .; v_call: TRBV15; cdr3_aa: ATSRDLSYEQY
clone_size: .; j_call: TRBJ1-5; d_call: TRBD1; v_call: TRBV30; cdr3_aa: AWAPGQGTEPQH
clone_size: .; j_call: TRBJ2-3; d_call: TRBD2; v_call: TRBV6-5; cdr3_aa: ASRGGVADTQY
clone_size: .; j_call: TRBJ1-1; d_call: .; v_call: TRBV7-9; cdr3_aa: ASDRFQNTEAF
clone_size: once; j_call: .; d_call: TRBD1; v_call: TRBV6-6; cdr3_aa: ASSWDRGSDEQY
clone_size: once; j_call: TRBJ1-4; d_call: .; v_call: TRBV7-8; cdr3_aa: ASSLAGGNGNEKLF
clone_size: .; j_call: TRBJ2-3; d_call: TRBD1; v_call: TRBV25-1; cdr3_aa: ASSEGTGRGGDTQY
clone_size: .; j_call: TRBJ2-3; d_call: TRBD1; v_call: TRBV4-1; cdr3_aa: ASADRVADTQY
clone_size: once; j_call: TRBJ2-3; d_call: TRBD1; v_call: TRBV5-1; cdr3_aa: ASSLAVGTGSTNTDTQY
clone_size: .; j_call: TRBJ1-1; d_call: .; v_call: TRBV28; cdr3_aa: ASRSPGETEAF
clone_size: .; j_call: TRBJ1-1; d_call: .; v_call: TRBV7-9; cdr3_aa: ASSLVQGPPNTEAF
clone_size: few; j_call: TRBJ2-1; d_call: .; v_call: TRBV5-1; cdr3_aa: ASSAAGQSPYNEQF
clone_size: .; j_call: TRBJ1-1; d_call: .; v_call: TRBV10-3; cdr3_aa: AIGETENTEAF
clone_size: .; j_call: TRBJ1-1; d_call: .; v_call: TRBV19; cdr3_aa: ASSIAGQWNTEAF
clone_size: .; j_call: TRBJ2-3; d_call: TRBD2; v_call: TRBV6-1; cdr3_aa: ASSEGSGGQPDTQY